The 24 T cell receptor beta chains presented below share a single source sample, sequenced in a study of response to subunit inactivated influenza vaccine (dated by TCRdb to 2017 to 2018). Library preparation was by RT-PCR. Sequencing was carried out with an Illumina HiSeq 2500. Using fastp trimming at Q25 and MiXCR clonotype assembly, TCRdb reanalyzed the public sequencing data and kept in-frame beta chains. Merged by CDR3 protein, the rows form single entries marked with the most common genes and DNA. This sample lists 590,000 or so distinct CDR3 sequences; 12% to 15% were detected once. Together, the top ten hold around 7.6% of the sample. Sequenced here: PBMCs from blood, sampled around 14 days before vaccination. All receptors come from a man in his forties or fifties who received an inactivated influenza vaccine. Donor details come from another sample of the same person, matched by shared clones.

This chain connects TRBV7-9 to TRBJ2-7; D unclear. The CDR3 spans 15 residues. Trimming shortened V by 2 bases and J by 2 bases, and 13 bases separated the two germline ends. The germline gives CDR1 SEHNR, CDR2 FQNEAQ (reference sequence). The CDR3 loop is CASSLFIRAPYEQYF. As DNA, the CDR3 is TGTGCCAGCAGCTTATTTATTAGGGCCCCCTACGAGCAGTACTTC.

This clonotype occurred a few times. This chain uses TRBV2 with TRBJ1-4, with a possible D match to TRBD1 (5 bases). Germline values: CDR1 SNHLY, CDR2 FYNNEI. The CDR3 spans 13 residues. Trimming shortened V by 8 bases and J by 3 bases, and 10 bases separated the two germline ends. CDR3 protein: CASWGGPNEKLFF. The CDR3 nucleotides are TGTGCCAGCTGGGGGGGTCCTAATGAAAAACTGTTTTTT.

V usage is TRBV9 and J usage is TRBJ2-7; no clear D gene. The CDR3 contains 14 residues. Trimming shortened V by 0 bases and J by 0 bases, and 7 bases separated the two germline ends. The germline V gene has CDR1 SGDLS and CDR2 YYNGEE. CDR3 nucleotide sequence: TGTGCCAGCAGCGTAGTGGCTGACTCCTACGAGCAGTACTTC. Its protein product is CASSVVADSYEQYF. Complete variable domain (other parts from reference TRBV9 and TRBJ2-7): DSGVTQTPKHLITATGQRVTLRCSPRSGDLSVYWYQQSLDQGLQFLIQYYNGEERAKGNILERFSAQQFPDLHSELNLSSLELGDSALYFCASSVVADSYEQYFGPGTRLTVT.

This clonotype was detected a few times. The rearrangement uses TRBV9 and TRBJ1-4; perhaps TRBD1 as D (5 bases). Germline V gene sequence: CDR1 SGDLS, CDR2 YYNGEE. This CDR3 is 13 amino acids long. Trimming removed 2 bases at V and 8 bases at J, with 10 bases between. The CDR3 coding sequence is TGTGCCAGCAGCGTCTCAGGGAACGAAAAACTGTTTTTT. Translated: CASSVSGNEKLFF.

The chain couples TRBV3-1 to TRBJ2-1; possibly TRBD2 for D (5 bases). V was trimmed by 1 base and J by 2 bases, leaving 15 bases between them. The length of the CDR3 is 17 residues. Germline CDR1 reads LGHDT; CDR2 reads YNNKEL (reference sequence). The CDR3 is CASSQGFSSPAYNEQFF. CDR3 nucleotide sequence: TGTGCCAGCAGCCAAGGTTTCTCTAGCCCCGCCTACAATGAGCAGTTCTTC.

In its sample, this clonotype was seen a few times. This chain connects TRBV5-4 to TRBJ2-1, with 7 bases that match TRBD1. CDR3 length equals 13 residues. Germline CDR1 and CDR2: SGHNT and YYREEE (reference sequence). The junction had 4 bases not matched to a gene; V was cut back by 4 bases and J by 6 bases. The DNA of the CDR3 is TGTGCCAGCAGCCCGGACAGGTTCAATGAGCAGTTCTTC. Its protein product is CASSPDRFNEQFF.

The chain employs TRBV6-5 and TRBJ1-1; TRBD1 might be the D (5 bases). The germline gives CDR1 MNHEY, CDR2 SVGAGI. The CDR3 contains 14 residues. V lost 2 bases and J lost 3, with 10 bases in between. The CDR3 sequence: CASSYHRSDTEAFF. The CDR3 DNA follows: TGTGCCAGCAGTTACCACAGGTCGGACACTGAAGCTTTCTTT.

Many counts were recorded for this clonotype. The genes are TRBV3-1 and TRBJ2-7; 8 bases map to TRBD2. The CDR3 has 14 amino acids. V was pared by 4 bases and J by 4 bases, with 6 bases of the junction left unmatched. Germline lookup yields CDR1 LGHDT and CDR2 YNNKEL (reference sequence). CDR3 residues: CASSRAGLGYEQYF. In DNA, the CDR3 is TGTGCCAGCAGCCGAGCGGGACTAGGATACGAGCAGTACTTC.

V gene TRBV20-1 combines with J gene TRBJ2-1, with D unresolved. The length of the CDR3 is 14 residues. The germline CDR1 and CDR2 sequences are DFQATT and SNEGSKA (reference sequence). The V gene lost 1 base and the J gene lost 4 bases, with 11 bases spanning the gap. The CDR3 nucleotides are TGCAGTGCTAGAGCTGTCGCCTTTTACAATGAGCAGTTCTTC. Protein product: CSARAVAFYNEQFF.

This clonotype showed up just a few times. The chain links TRBV12-3 or TRBV12-4 to TRBJ2-5; weak D call: TRBD1 (7 bases). This CDR3 has 15 amino acids. Trimming removed 3 bases at V and 2 bases at J, with 13 bases between. This CDR3 is CASSFRGEEQETQYF. In DNA form, the CDR3 reads TGTGCCAGCAGTTTCAGGGGGGAAGAACAAGAGACCCAGTACTTC.

The chain employs TRBV4-3 and TRBJ1-2; D is unresolved. This CDR3 contains 15 residues. Germline V gene data show CDR1 as LGHNA and CDR2 as YSLEER. The V gene lost 0 bases and the J gene lost 8 bases, with 16 bases spanning the gap. DNA of the CDR3: TGCGCCAGCAGCCAAGATCACGTCCCCGAAGCGGGCTACACCTTC. As protein: CASSQDHVPEAGYTF.

This clonotype was counted at least ten times. The chain carries TRBV6-2 or TRBV6-3 and TRBJ2-2, with 10 nucleotides matching TRBD1. With 4 bases clipped from V and 7 bases from J, the junction kept 6 bases outside the gene matches. This CDR3 contains 15 residues. CDR1 and CDR2 (germline): MNHEY, SVGEGT. The DNA for the CDR3 is TGTGCCAGCAGTTCGAGACAGGGGGCAAGCGGGGAGCTGTTTTTT. Translation gives CASSSRQGASGELFF.

This clonotype was detected a few times. This chain links TRBV15 with TRBJ2-1; D is unresolved. The germline V and J ends were trimmed by 4 bases and 7 bases, with 14 bases remaining between them. The CDR3 is 14 residues long. CDR1 is LNHNV and CDR2 is YYDKDF in the germline V gene (reference sequence). The CDR3 nucleotides read TGTGCCACCAGCATCAGAGGATGGGGTAATGAGCAGTTCTTC. Amino acids: CATSIRGWGNEQFF.

The table lists this clonotype with a few counts. V is TRBV10-1 and J is TRBJ2-5; D is uncertain. V was clipped by 4 bases and J by 2 bases, with 11 bases between them. CDR3 size: 14 residues. Per germline, CDR1 WNHNN and CDR2 SYGVQD (reference sequence). CDR3 nucleotide sequence: TGCGCCAGCAGTGCGGCCAATACTCAAGAGACCCAGTACTTC. It specifies CASSAANTQETQYF.

This clonotype was counted ten times or more. The V gene is TRBV29-1, the J gene TRBJ2-1; a possible D gene is TRBD2 (5 bases). Trimming shortened V by 4 bases and J by 0 bases, and 19 bases separated the two germline ends. The CDR3 is 17 residues long. CDR1 and CDR2 (germline): SQVTM, ANQGSEA. The CDR3 loop is CSVAGSAKVSSYNEQFF. In nucleotides, the CDR3 is TGCAGCGTTGCGGGTAGCGCTAAAGTCAGCTCCTACAATGAGCAGTTCTTC.

This clonotype was found a few times. The gene calls are TRBV24-1 and TRBJ2-5; D remains ambiguous. The germline V gene encodes CDR1 KGHDR and CDR2 SFDVKD. Trimming shortened V by 3 bases and J by 1 base, and 5 bases separated the two germline ends. CDR3 length: 13 residues. The CDR3, as DNA: TGTGCCACCAGTGATGGGTTCCAAGAGACCCAGTACTTC. Protein product: CATSDGFQETQYF.

V gene TRBV7-2 combines with J gene TRBJ2-7, with 7 bases matching TRBD1. V was clipped by 1 base and J by 3 bases; unmatched bases: 3. The CDR3 spans 14 residues. Germline assignment: CDR1 SGHTA and CDR2 FQGNSA. The CDR3, as DNA: TGTGCCAGCAGCTTAGAGGGACAGCACTACGAGCAGTACTTC. Translation gives CASSLEGQHYEQYF. The full variable domain, its missing parts supplied by reference TRBV7-2 and TRBJ2-7, is GAGVSQSPSNKVTEKGKDVELRCDPISGHTALYWYRQSLGQGLEFLIYFQGNSAPDKSGLPSDRFSAERTGGSVSTLTIQRTQQEDSAVYLCASSLEGQHYEQYFGPGTRLTVT.

The chain recombines TRBV11-2 with TRBJ2-1; TRBD1 or TRBD2 may be the D gene (5 bases each). CDR1 and CDR2 from the germline V gene are SGHAT and FQNNGV. CDR3 length: 18 amino acids. Between the trimmed V and J ends, which lost 3 bases and 0 bases, there was a span of 18 bases. The CDR3 sequence is CASSFPRGRLSSYNEQFF. CDR3 DNA: TGTGCCAGCAGCTTTCCACGGGGACGGTTAAGCTCCTACAATGAGCAGTTCTTC.

The chain uses TRBV29-1 and TRBJ1-1; D perhaps matches TRBD1 (5 bases). The CDR3 runs to 13 residues. Germline V gene data show CDR1 as SQVTM and CDR2 as ANQGSEA. V was cut by 7 bases and J by 0 bases, with 12 bases left in between. CDR3 in amino acids: CSGTGPMNTEAFF. CDR3 DNA: TGCAGCGGGACGGGACCTATGAACACTGAAGCTTTCTTT. The full variable domain, in which reference TRBV29-1 and TRBJ1-1 provide the parts outside the CDR3, is SAVISQKPSRDICQRGTSLTIQCQVDSQVTMMFWYRQQPGQSLTLIATANQGSEATYESGFVIDKFPISRPNLTFSTLTVSNMSPEDSSIYLCSGTGPMNTEAFFGQGTRLTVV.

In its sample, this clonotype was seen many times. The chain couples TRBV5-5 to TRBJ2-1; D possibly uses TRBD1 or TRBD2 (6 bases each). CDR1 is SGHKS, CDR2 YYEKEE, per germline (reference sequence). The CDR3 has 15 residues. Trimming pared 4 bases from V and 4 bases from J, leaving 15 bases between. CDR3 in amino acids: CASSLEGGRYNEQFF. The CDR3, as DNA: TGTGCCAGCAGCCTAGAGGGGGGTCGATACAATGAGCAGTTCTTC.

This clonotype was recorded many times. The chain has TRBV7-2 and TRBJ2-1; no firm D call. The V and J ends lost 5 bases and 7 bases respectively, with 6 bases between them. Germline CDR1 SGHTA, CDR2 FQGNSA. CDR3 length: 11 amino acids. The CDR3 loop is CASSVLNEQFF. CDR3 DNA sequence: TGTGCCAGCAGCGTACTAAATGAGCAGTTCTTC.

This clonotype was detected a few times. This chain joins TRBV28 and TRBJ1-1, with D perhaps matching TRBD1 (5 bases). Deletions cut 5 bases from V and 5 bases from J, with 9 bases between. Per the germline V gene, CDR1 is MDHEN and CDR2 is SYDVKM. CDR3 length: 12 amino acids. This CDR3 is CASSPWGTEAFF. In nucleotides, the CDR3 is TGTGCCAGCAGTCCCTGGGGGACTGAAGCTTTCTTT. The entire variable domain, with the rest obtained from reference TRBV28 and TRBJ1-1, is as follows: DVKVTQSSRYLVKRTGEKVFLECVQDMDHENMFWYRQDPGLGLRLIYFSYDVKMKEKGDIPEGYSVSREKKERFSLILESASTNQTSMYLCASSPWGTEAFFGQGTRLTVV.

The rearrangement joins TRBV20-1 to TRBJ2-3, with TRBD2 matching 9 bases. V lost 0 bases and J lost 4; bases outside the gene matches: 8. Looked up from germline, CDR1 is DFQATT and CDR2 is SNEGSKA (reference sequence). CDR3 length equals 16 residues. CDR3 DNA sequence: TGCAGTGCTAGAGATGGTAGCGGGGGTCCCGCAGATACGCAGTATTTT. This sequence encodes CSARDGSGGPADTQYF.

The chain links TRBV5-1 to TRBJ1-6, with TRBD1 as a possible D gene (5 bases). The CDR3 is 15 amino acids. The V end lost 0 bases, the J end lost 4 bases, and 8 bases lay between the germline ends. Per germline, CDR1 SGHRS and CDR2 YFSETQ. CDR3 nucleotides: TGCGCCAGCAGCTTGGGGGGCCGATATAATTCACCCCTCCACTTT. Residues: CASSLGGRYNSPLHF.